What follows are 22 T cell receptor beta chains derived from one specimen sequenced in a study of T cell responses to AZD1222 COVID-19 vaccine. TCRdb's table, derived via immunoSEQ multiplex PCR, lists solely in-frame clones and lacks some. The data contain fewer than 150,000 clones, 88% of them singletons. Source: peripheral blood, taken on day 0 of AZD1222 vaccination. The source is an adult in good health.

This chain connects TRBV4-2 to TRBJ2-2; the match to TRBD2 covers 8 bases. The CDR3 runs to 16 residues. CDR1 and CDR2 from the germline V gene are LGHNA and YNFKEQ. V lost 5 bases and J lost 1; bases outside the gene matches: 6. The CDR3 is CASSSSGGQNTGELFF. The CDR3 coding sequence is TGTGCCAGCAGCTCAAGCGGGGGACAGAACACCGGGGAGCTGTTTTTT.

This sequence joins TRBV25-1 and TRBJ1-2; D call uncertain. The length of the CDR3 is 18 residues. Germline values: CDR1 MGHDK, CDR2 SYGVNS. V gave up 2 bases and J gave up 4 bases, with 23 bases separating them. The CDR3, as DNA: TGTGCCAGCAGTGAAAAGACGGGAACAGTCGAAGGAGGCTATGGCTACACCTTC. Its protein is CASSEKTGTVEGGYGYTF.

There are a few counts of this clone. The chain is built from TRBV21-1 and TRBJ1-5; the table's D call of TRBD1 was not tested on the DNA. TRBV21-1 is described as a pseudogene. This CDR3 comprises 20 residues. CDR3 in DNA: TGTGCCAGCAGAACCTCCTGGGACAGGGGGCGAATTCGACGGAATCAGCCCCAGCATTTT. The encoded protein is CASRTSWDRGRIRRNQPQHF.

This clone was observed a single time. The chain employs TRBV3-1 (or the pseudogene TRBV3-2) and TRBJ1-2; D gene uncertain. Trimming removed 4 bases from V and 7 bases from J, with 16 bases in between. The V gene's germline CDR1 is LGHDT and CDR2 YNNKEL (reference sequence). The CDR3 consists of 14 residues. The CDR3 DNA follows: TGTGCCAGCAGCCCAAGTGCAGCCTATACTGGCTACACCTTC. Its translation: CASSPSAAYTGYTF.

The rearrangement joins TRBV7-2 to TRBJ1-2; no firm D call. This CDR3 comprises 15 residues. V lost 5 bases and J 4 bases, leaving 17 bases between the germline ends. Germline-derived CDR1 and CDR2 are SGHTA and FQGNSA. CDR3 sequence: CASSLSSSGGYGYTF. As DNA, the CDR3 is TGTGCCAGCAGCCTTAGTTCTTCAGGCGGCTATGGCTACACCTTC.

This rearrangement joins TRBV28 to TRBJ1-2, with D perhaps TRBD1 (5 bases). This CDR3 is built from 14 residues. CDR1 is MDHEN, CDR2 SYDVKM, per germline. Between the trimmed V and J ends, which lost 4 bases and 4 bases, there was a span of 13 bases. CDR3 bases: TGTGCCAGCAGTTCCGGAGGGGTTGGCTATGGCTACACCTTC. This gives the protein CASSSGGVGYGYTF.

The chain is built from TRBV30 and TRBJ2-7; 10 nucleotides align to TRBD1. V was clipped by 1 base and J by 11 bases; unmatched bases: 5. Germline V gives CDR1 GTSNPN, CDR2 SVGIG (reference sequence). This CDR3 spans 12 amino acids. The CDR3 region has the DNA TGTGCCTGGAGTGCTCGGGGACAGGGGAAGTACTTC. As protein: CAWSARGQGKYF. Full variable domain (outside the CDR3, taken from reference TRBV30 and TRBJ2-7): SQTIHQWPATLVQPVGSPLSLECTVEGTSNPNLYWYRQAAGRGLQLLFYSVGIGQISSEVPQNLSASRPQDRQFILSSKKLLLSDSGFYLCAWSARGQGKYFGPGTRLTVT.

This clone has just one count. The CDR3 nucleotides are TGTGCCAGCAGCCCTTACAGGGTACACAATCAGCCCCAGCATTTT. Translation: CASSPYRVHNQPQHF. This sequence joins TRBV28 and TRBJ1-5; TRBD1 might be the D (6 bases). Germline values: CDR1 MDHEN, CDR2 SYDVKM. CDR3 length equals 15 residues. Trimming left V 6 bases short and J 3 bases short, with 15 bases between.

The V gene is TRBV27, the J gene TRBJ1-4; 9 bases are a match to TRBD1. CDR1 is MNHEY and CDR2 is SMNVEV in the germline V gene (reference sequence). The CDR3 sequence is 18 residues long. V dropped 3 bases and J dropped 6; count of bases not matched to a gene: 14. CDR3 residues: CASSLKGQGRRGDEKLFF. In nucleotides, the CDR3 is TGTGCCAGCAGTTTGAAGGGACAGGGACGCAGAGGGGATGAAAAACTGTTTTTT. The complete variable domain, with remaining parts taken from reference TRBV27 and TRBJ1-4, reads EAQVTQNPRYLITVTGKKLTVTCSQNMNHEYMSWYRQDPGLGLRQIYYSMNVEVTDKGDVPEGYKVSRKEKRNFPLILESPSPNQTSLYFCASSLKGQGRRGDEKLFFGSGTQLSVL.

V gene TRBV5-6 combines with J gene TRBJ1-2; D call uncertain. In germline, CDR1 is SGHDT, CDR2 YYEEEE. The CDR3 contains 13 residues. V dropped 3 bases and J dropped 8 bases, with 14 bases sitting between them. The CDR3 reads CASSYTDRIGYTF. CDR3 in DNA: TGTGCCAGCAGCTATACAGATCGGATCGGCTACACCTTC.

The chain recombines TRBV19 with TRBJ2-7; D is possibly TRBD2 (6 bases). Trimming took 3 bases from V and 3 from J, leaving 12 bases between them. The CDR3 consists of 14 residues. Per germline, CDR1 LNHDA and CDR2 SQIVND (reference sequence). CDR3 residues: CASSMDYRNYEQYF. For the CDR3, the DNA is TGTGCCAGTAGTATGGACTATCGTAACTACGAGCAGTACTTC.

The rearrangement links TRBV7-6 to TRBJ2-1; TRBD1 matches at 8 bases. The ends lost 1 base at V and 6 bases at J; junction bases unmatched: 11. Germline assignment: CDR1 SGHVS and CDR2 FNYEAQ. This CDR3 has 17 residues. The CDR3 region has the DNA TGTGCCAGCAGCTTAGTGTGGCGGCAGGGGGCGCGCAATGAGCAGTTCTTC. Residues: CASSLVWRQGARNEQFF.

The chain recombines TRBV20-1 with TRBJ2-1; 11 nucleotides match TRBD2. This CDR3 has 16 residues. V dropped 3 bases and J dropped 4; count of bases not matched to a gene: 8. The germline CDR1 and CDR2 sequences are DFQATT and SNEGSKA (reference sequence). CDR3 protein: CSASPPSGGIYNEQFF. The CDR3 DNA reads TGCAGTGCTAGTCCTCCTAGCGGGGGGATTTACAATGAGCAGTTCTTC.

The rearrangement joins TRBV12-5 to TRBJ1-2; a weak D match, TRBD1 (6 bases). CDR3 length: 15 residues. Trimming cost V 1 base and J 0 bases, with 9 bases left between them. Per the germline V gene, CDR1 is LGHNT and CDR2 is FRNRAP. The CDR3 coding sequence is TGTGCTAGTGGTTTGGGGACAGCTTCTAACTATGGCTACACCTTC. Translated: CASGLGTASNYGYTF.

The rearrangement links TRBV6-6 to TRBJ2-7, with 10 bases fitting TRBD2. The CDR3 has 16 amino acids. Germline lookup yields CDR1 MNHNY and CDR2 SVGAGI (reference sequence). The junction had 5 bases not matched to a gene; V was cut back by 0 bases and J by 3 bases. CDR3 DNA sequence: TGTGCCAGCAGTTACTCTAGTCCTAGCGGGGGCTACGAGCAGTACTTC. Its translation is CASSYSSPSGGYEQYF.

This clone was seen a single time. This chain connects TRBV7-2 to TRBJ2-3; 11 bases map to TRBD2. Trimming cost V 3 bases and J 0 bases; bases outside gene matches: 2. This CDR3 is 16 amino acids long. Germline V CDR1 and CDR2: SGHTA, FQGNSA. The CDR3 is CASSLVAGGSTDTQYF. The CDR3 DNA is TGTGCCAGCAGCTTGGTAGCGGGAGGGAGCACAGATACGCAGTATTTT.

V usage is TRBV4-3 and J usage is TRBJ2-1, with TRBD1 matching 9 bases. CDR1 LGHNA and CDR2 YSLEER come from the germline V gene. Trimming cost V 0 bases and J 5 bases; bases outside gene matches: 5. The CDR3 runs 16 residues. CDR3 sequence (DNA): TGCGCCAGCAGCCAAGATAAGGGACAGGGACACAATGAGCAGTTCTTC. It is translated as CASSQDKGQGHNEQFF.

This clone was seen a few times. CDR3 DNA: TGTGCCAGCTTGTCACGACAGGGAAATAATGAAAAACTGTTTTTT. It translates to CASLSRQGNNEKLFF. This rearrangement joins TRBV5-8 to TRBJ1-4, with TRBD1 matching over 7 bases. CDR1 and CDR2 (germline): SGHTS, YDEGEE. The V gene end was trimmed by 7 bases and the J gene end by 4 bases; junction bases not matched to a gene: 10. CDR3 length equals 15 residues.

The gene calls are TRBV2 and TRBJ2-3; no clear D. Germline values: CDR1 SNHLY, CDR2 FYNNEI. V was pared by 0 bases and J by 1 base, with 11 bases between. The CDR3 has 16 amino acids. The CDR3 sequence is CASSEALGGGTDTQYF. In nucleotides, the CDR3 is TGTGCCAGCAGTGAAGCGCTTGGCGGAGGCACAGATACGCAGTATTTT.

The J gene is TRBJ1-2, the V gene TRBV4-1; tentative D call: TRBD1 (5 bases). CDR3 length: 16 residues. Trimming shortened V by 0 bases and J by 8 bases, and 19 bases separated the two germline ends. Germline V CDR1 and CDR2: MGHRA, YSYEKL. The DNA of the CDR3 is TGCGCCAGCAGCCAAGACCAGGGATCGCTGTATGGCGGCTACACCTTC. It specifies CASSQDQGSLYGGYTF.

V usage is TRBV30 and J usage is TRBJ1-1, with unresolved D. Germline V lookup: CDR1 GTSNPN, CDR2 SVGIG (reference sequence). V was pared by 0 bases and J by 9 bases, with 8 bases between. This CDR3 comprises 11 residues. This CDR3 reads CAWSVRFQAFF. In DNA form, the CDR3 reads TGTGCCTGGAGTGTGCGCTTTCAAGCTTTCTTT.

For the CDR3, the DNA is TGTGCCACCAGTGACGGGGACACGAGCTCTGGAAACACCATATATTTT. The encoded protein is CATSDGDTSSGNTIYF. V gene TRBV24-1 combines with J gene TRBJ1-3; weak D call: TRBD1 (6 bases). Germline loops: CDR1 KGHDR, CDR2 SFDVKD. Trimming stripped 4 bases from V and 0 bases from J, with 12 bases between. The CDR3 spans 16 residues.